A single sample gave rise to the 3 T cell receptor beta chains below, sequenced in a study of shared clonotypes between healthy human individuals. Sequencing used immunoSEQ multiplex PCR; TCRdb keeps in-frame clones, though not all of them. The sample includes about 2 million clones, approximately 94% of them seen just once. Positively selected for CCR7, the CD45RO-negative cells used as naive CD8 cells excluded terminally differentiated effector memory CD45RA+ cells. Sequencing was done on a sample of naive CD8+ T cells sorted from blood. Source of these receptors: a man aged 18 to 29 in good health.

Here the CDR3 reads CASSIAEAETQYF. The DNA for the CDR3 is TGTGCCAGTAGTATAGCGGAAGCAGAGACCCAGTACTTC. V is TRBV19 and J is TRBJ2-5; no clear D gene. The germline CDR1 and CDR2 sequences are LNHDA and SQIVND (reference sequence). This CDR3 comprises 13 residues. V lost 1 base to trimming and J lost 4 bases, with 7 bases between them.

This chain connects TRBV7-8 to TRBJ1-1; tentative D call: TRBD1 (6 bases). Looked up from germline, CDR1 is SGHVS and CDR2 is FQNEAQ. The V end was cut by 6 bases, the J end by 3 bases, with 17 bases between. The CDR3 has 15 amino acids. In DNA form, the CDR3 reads TGTGCCAGCAGACCTCCTCAGGGGTGGGACACTGAAGCTTTCTTT. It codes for CASRPPQGWDTEAFF.

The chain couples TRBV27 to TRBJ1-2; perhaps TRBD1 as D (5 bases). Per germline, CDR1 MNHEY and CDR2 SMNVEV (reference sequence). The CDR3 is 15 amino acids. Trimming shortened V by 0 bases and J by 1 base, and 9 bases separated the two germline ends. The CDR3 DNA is TGTGCCAGCAGTTTATCTATGAGGGGTAACTATGGCTACACCTTC. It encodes CASSLSMRGNYGYTF.